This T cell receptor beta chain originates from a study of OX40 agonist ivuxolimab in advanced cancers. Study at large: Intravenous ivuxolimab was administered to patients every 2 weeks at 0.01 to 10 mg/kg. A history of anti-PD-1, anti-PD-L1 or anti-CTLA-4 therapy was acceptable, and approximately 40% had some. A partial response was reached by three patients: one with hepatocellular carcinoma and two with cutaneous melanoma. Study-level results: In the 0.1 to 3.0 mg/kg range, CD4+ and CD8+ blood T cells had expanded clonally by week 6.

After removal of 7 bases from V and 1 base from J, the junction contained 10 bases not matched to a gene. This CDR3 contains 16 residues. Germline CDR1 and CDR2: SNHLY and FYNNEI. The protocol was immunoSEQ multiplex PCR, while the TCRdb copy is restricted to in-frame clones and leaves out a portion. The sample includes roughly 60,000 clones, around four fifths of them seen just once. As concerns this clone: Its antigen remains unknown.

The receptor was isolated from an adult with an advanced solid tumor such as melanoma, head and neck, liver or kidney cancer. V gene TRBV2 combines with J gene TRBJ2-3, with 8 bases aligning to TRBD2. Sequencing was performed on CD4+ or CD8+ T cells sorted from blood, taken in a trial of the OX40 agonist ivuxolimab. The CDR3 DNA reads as TGTGCCAGCAATTCAGCGGGAGTTACAGGCACAGATACGCAGTATTTT. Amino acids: CASNSAGVTGTDTQYF.